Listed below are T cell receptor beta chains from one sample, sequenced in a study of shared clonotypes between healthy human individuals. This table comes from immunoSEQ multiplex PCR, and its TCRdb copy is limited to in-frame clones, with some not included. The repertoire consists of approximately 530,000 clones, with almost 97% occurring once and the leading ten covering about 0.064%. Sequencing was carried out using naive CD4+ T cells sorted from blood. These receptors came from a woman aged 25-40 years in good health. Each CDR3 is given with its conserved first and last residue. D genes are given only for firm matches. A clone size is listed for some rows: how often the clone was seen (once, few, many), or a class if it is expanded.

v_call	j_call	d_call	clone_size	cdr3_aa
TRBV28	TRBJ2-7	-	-	CASSYGDISYEQYF
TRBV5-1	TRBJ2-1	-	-	CASSPGLADNEQFF
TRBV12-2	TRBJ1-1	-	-	CASRFCMNTEAFF
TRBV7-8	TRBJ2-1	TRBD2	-	CASSSIRGGTLDYNEQFF
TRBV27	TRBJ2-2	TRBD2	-	CASSVRGILNTGELFF
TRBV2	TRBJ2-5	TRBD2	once	CASSESWTSVGKTQYF
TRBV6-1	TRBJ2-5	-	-	CASSDAAARGWETQYF
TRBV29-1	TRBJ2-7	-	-	CSVRWFYEQYF
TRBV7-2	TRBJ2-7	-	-	CASSLDLRGQYYEQYF
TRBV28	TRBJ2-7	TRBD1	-	CASSGTGQGFTYEQYF
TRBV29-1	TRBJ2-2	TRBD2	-	CSGLAANTGELFF
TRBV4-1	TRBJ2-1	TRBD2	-	CASSQEGLAGANEQFF
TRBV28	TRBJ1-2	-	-	CASSVPRDYGYTF
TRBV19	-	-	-	CASSRGQSPYEQYF
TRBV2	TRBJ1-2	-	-	CASSDSRARGYTF
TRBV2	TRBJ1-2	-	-	CASRPDYGYTF
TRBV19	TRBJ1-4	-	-	CASTGQPNEKLFF
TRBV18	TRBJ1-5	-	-	CASSPGGIGQPQHF
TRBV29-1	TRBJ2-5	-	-	CSVGTVGETQYF
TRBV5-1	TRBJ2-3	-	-	CASSFAPETDTQYF
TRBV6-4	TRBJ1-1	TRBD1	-	CASSQQGANTEAFF
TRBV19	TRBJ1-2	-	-	CASSMTAGARYGYTF
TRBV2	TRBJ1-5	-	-	CASSLNQPQHF
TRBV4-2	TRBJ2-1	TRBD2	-	CASSQGGGDNEQFF
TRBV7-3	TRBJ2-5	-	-	CASSLSPSGETQYF
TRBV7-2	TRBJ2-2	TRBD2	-	CASSSGLAGGTGELFF
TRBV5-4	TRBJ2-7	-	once	CASSLQGVPYEQYF
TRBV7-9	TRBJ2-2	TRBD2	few	CASSSGTSENTGELFF
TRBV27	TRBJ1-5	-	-	CASSPWGQPQHF
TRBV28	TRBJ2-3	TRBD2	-	CASSPVSGSTDTQYF
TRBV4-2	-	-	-	CASSQELSSALYEQYF
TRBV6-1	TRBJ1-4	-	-	CASSQGRANEKLFF
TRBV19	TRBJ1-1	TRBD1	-	CASSPPTGGRYMDTEAFF
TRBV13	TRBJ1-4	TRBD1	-	CASSLRTGEEKLFF
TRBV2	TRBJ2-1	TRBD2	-	CASRLAVYNEQFF
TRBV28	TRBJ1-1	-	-	CASLAAGKGFTNTEAFF
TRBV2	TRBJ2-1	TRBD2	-	CASSSVPGRAPSYNEQFF
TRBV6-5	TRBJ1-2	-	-	CASSRGASGYTF
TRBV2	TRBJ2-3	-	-	CASNNRRSTDTQYF
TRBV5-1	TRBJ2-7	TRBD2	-	CASSLPSGRFYEQYF
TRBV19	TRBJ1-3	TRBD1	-	CATQGAGNTIYF
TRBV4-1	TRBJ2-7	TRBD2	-	CASTLGLAVPYEQYF
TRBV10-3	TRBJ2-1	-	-	CAISESGTASSYNEQFF
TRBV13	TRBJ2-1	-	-	CASSWGPGQFF
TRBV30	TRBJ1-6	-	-	CAWGRGDFNNSPLHF
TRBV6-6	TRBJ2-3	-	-	CASSPGRLDTQYF
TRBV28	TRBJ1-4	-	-	CASSLGPDRGEILFF
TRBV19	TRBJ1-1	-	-	CASRQMMNTEAFF
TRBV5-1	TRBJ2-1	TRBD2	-	CASRTSAYNEQFF
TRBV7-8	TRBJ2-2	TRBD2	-	CASSLAAGELYTGELFF
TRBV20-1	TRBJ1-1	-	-	CSVSTNTEAFF
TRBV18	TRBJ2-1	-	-	CASSPQLADTPTEQFF
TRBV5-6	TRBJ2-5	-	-	CASSSRRGSAQYF
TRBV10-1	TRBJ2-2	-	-	CASSDIQGINTGELFF
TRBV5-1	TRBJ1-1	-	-	CASSFGDLREGGTEAFF